This T cell receptor beta chain was found in a study of shared clonotypes between healthy human individuals. Whole-study results and caveats: Larger richness was generally estimated for naive than memory subsets. At large depth, rarefaction still showed sorted-subset sequencing to be incomplete.

The CDR3 contains 14 residues. Germline V CDR1 and CDR2: WNHNN, SYGVQD (reference sequence). Trimming shortened V by 0 bases and J by 6 bases, and 11 bases separated the two germline ends. Details on this clone: Its antigen is not known.

Positive CCR7 selection of CD45RO-negative cells yielded the naive CD8 cells, and terminally differentiated effector memory CD45RA+ cells were excluded. The donor cohort consisted entirely of Caucasian adults residing in Nashville, Tennessee. Genomic DNA of each subset was evenly split across several immunoSEQ plates. Repertoires were generated with immunoSEQ multiplex PCR, while TCRdb's copy carries only in-frame clones and drops some. The repertoire holds around 2,000,000 clones, with roughly 95% as singletons. V is TRBV10-1 and J is TRBJ1-1, with D perhaps matching TRBD1 (5 bases). This receptor was obtained from a man younger than 35 in good health. The sample was naive CD8+ T cells sorted from blood. For the CDR3, the DNA is TGCGCCAGCAGTGAGTCCTGGTCGGGGGCTGAAGCTTTCTTT. Translating gives CASSESWSGAEAFF.